This T cell receptor (beta chain) was captured by sequencing in a study of T cell clones after liver transplantation. This clone was observed a few times. Using immunoSEQ multiplex PCR, the repertoire was profiled, and TCRdb retains in-frame clones only, with some absent. The repertoire holds some 80,000 clones, with around 80% as singletons. CDR3 size: 13 residues. V was cut by 0 bases and J by 3 bases, with 6 bases left in between. CDR1 and CDR2 (germline): SGHRS, YFSETQ. The TCR originated in a human patient who received a liver transplant. The T cells may come from the graft donor. The source was CD4+ T cells from blood, collected less than 50 months after liver transplant. This chain connects TRBV5-1 to TRBJ1-1; D ambiguous. CDR3 in DNA: TGCGCCAGCAGCTTGGAGGCTGACACTGAAGCTTTCTTT. Translated: CASSLEADTEAFF.